A single sample is the source of the 4 T cell receptor beta chains below, sequenced in a study of shared clonotypes between healthy human individuals. Produced via immunoSEQ multiplex PCR; TCRdb's table is partial and in-frame only. The sample yields roughly 640,000 clones, around 74% seen once. Sample: memory CD4+ T cells sorted from blood. Subset defined: CD45RA-negative fraction. The receptors originated from a woman aged 30 to 39 in good health.

The rearrangement uses TRBV29-1 and TRBJ1-1, with a weak D call TRBD1 (6 bases). The CDR3 contains 14 residues. Trimming removed 4 bases at V and 5 bases at J, with 17 bases between. CDR1 and CDR2 from the germline V gene are SQVTM and ANQGSEA. For the CDR3, the DNA is TGCAGCGTTGGAGTCGGGGGGCTGGGGACTGAAGCTTTCTTT. Protein: CSVGVGGLGTEAFF.

A single count supports this clone. The chain joins TRBV21-1 to TRBJ2-2. TRBV21-1 is shown as a pseudogene. The CDR3 extends over 19 amino acids. The CDR3 sequence: CASSKTSGSGRANTGELFF. The CDR3 nucleotides are TGTGCCAGCAGCAAAACCTCGGGGTCGGGCAGGGCTAACACCGGGGAGCTGTTTTTT.

This clone has only one observation. The chain recombines TRBV5-4 with TRBJ1-2, with D unresolved. The CDR3 consists of 13 residues. V lost 1 base to trimming and J lost 8 bases, with 12 bases between them. Germline V gene lookup returns CDR1 SGHNT and CDR2 YYREEE (reference sequence). The CDR3 sequence is CASSLLRGEGYTF. The CDR3 DNA reads TGTGCCAGCAGCTTGCTCAGAGGAGAAGGCTACACCTTC.

The rearrangement joins TRBV2 to TRBJ2-3, with D possibly matching TRBD2 (5 bases). Germline CDR1 reads SNHLY; CDR2 reads FYNNEI. The V gene lost 0 bases and the J gene lost 2 bases, with 12 bases spanning the gap. This CDR3 is 16 amino acids long. This CDR3 reads CASSEARADPTDTQYF. Written as DNA, the CDR3 is TGTGCCAGCAGTGAAGCGCGAGCGGACCCCACAGATACGCAGTATTTT. Full variable domain (outside the CDR3, taken from reference TRBV2 and TRBJ2-3): EPEVTQTPSHQVTQMGQEVILRCVPISNHLYFYWYRQILGQKVEFLVSFYNNEISEKSEIFDDQFSVERPDGSNFTLKIRSTKLEDSAMYFCASSEARADPTDTQYFGPGTRLTVL.